This TCR beta chain appears in the sequencing data of a study of shared clonotypes between healthy human individuals. A remark on this clone: The antigen remains unidentified.

Subsets obtained from CD4+ cells comprised CD45RA+ naive and CD45RA-negative memory cells. Study-wide points: Clonotypes shared by all four sorted-subset donors had higher generation probabilities than non-shared clonotypes. The sampled material consisted only of blood, and tissue repertoires are likely to differ. Larger richness was generally estimated for naive than memory subsets.

Sequencing used immunoSEQ multiplex PCR; TCRdb keeps in-frame clones, though not all of them. The sample records some 2.3 million clones, more than 80% being singletons. CDR3 length equals 16 residues. J was trimmed by 7 bases and V by 0 bases; bases with no gene match: 10. Germline lookup yields CDR1 SGHRS and CDR2 YFSETQ. This receptor was taken from a man between 18 and 29 years old in good health. Some clones in this sample may be carry-over from other donors' samples. The V and J genes are TRBV5-1 and TRBJ1-5, with TRBD1 matching 7 bases. Source material: naive CD4+ T cells from PBMCs. As to subset: CD45RA+ positively selected. CDR3 bases: TGCGCCAGCAGCTTGGAGCCAGGGGGAACTAGGCAGCCCCAGCATTTT. It translates to CASSLEPGGTRQPQHF.